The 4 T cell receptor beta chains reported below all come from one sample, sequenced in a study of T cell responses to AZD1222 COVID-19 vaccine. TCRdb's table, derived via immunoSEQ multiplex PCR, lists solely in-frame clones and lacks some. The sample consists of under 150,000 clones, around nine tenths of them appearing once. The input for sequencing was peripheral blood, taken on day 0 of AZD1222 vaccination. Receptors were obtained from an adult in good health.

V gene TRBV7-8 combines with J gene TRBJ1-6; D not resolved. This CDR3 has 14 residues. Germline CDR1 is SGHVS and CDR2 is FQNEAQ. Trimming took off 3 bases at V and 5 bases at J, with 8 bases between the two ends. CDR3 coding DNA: TGTGCCAGCAGCTTGTACGGGGATAATTCACCCCTCCACTTT. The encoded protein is CASSLYGDNSPLHF.

The CDR3 loop is CASSLQGSNTEAFF. The CDR3 DNA is TGCGCCAGCAGCTTACAGGGCTCGAACACTGAAGCTTTCTTT. V usage is TRBV5-1 and J usage is TRBJ1-1; tentative D call: TRBD1 (6 bases). The CDR3 runs to 14 residues. Germline V gene sequence: CDR1 SGHRS, CDR2 YFSETQ. V was pared by 2 bases and J by 1 base, with 9 bases between.

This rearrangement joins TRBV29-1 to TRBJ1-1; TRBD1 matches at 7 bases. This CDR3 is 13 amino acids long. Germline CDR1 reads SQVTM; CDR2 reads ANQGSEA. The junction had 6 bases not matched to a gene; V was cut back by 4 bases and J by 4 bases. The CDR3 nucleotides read TGCAGCGTTGCAGGGGGGGCGCTCACTGAAGCTTTCTTT. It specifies CSVAGGALTEAFF.

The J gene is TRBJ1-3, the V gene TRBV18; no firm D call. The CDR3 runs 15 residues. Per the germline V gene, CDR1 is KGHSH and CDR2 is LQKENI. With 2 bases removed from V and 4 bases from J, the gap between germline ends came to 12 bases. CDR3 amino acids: CASSPNPLIGNTIYF. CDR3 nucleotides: TGTGCCAGCTCACCAAACCCGTTAATAGGAAACACCATATATTTT.